This passage covers 21 T cell receptor beta chains from one sample sequenced in a study of metastatic and nonmetastatic thyroid tumors. TCRdb re-called clones from the PCR reads using MiXCR. The table includes about 22,000 clones, roughly 18% detected once. All patients reached thyroid surgery having received no treatment beforehand. Sequences were obtained from adjacent normal tissue. The receptors originated from a male donor with papillary thyroid cancer or a benign thyroid nodule (not recorded which). Some clones in this sample may be carry-over from other donors' samples.

The V gene is TRBV5-4, the J gene TRBJ2-7; 11 bases align to TRBD2. The CDR3 is made up of 15 amino acids. The trim removed 0 bases at V and 7 bases at J, leaving 6 bases unmatched. CDR1 SGHNT and CDR2 YYREEE come from the germline V gene (reference sequence). The CDR3 nucleotides read TGTGCCAGCAGCTTGGAGCTAGCGGGGGGTGGAGAGCAGTACTTC. Encoded protein: CASSLELAGGGEQYF.

V and J are TRBV3-1 and TRBJ2-5; D is perhaps TRBD1 or TRBD2 (5 bases each). The ends were cut back, 7 bases at V and 5 bases at J, with 17 bases in the middle. CDR3 length: 14 amino acids. CDR1 is LGHDT, CDR2 YNNKEL, per germline (reference sequence). The CDR3 sequence is CASIPGATGETQYF. As DNA, the CDR3 is TGTGCCAGCATTCCCGGGGCTACGGGGGAGACCCAGTACTTC.

This clone was seen many times. V usage is TRBV11-3 and J usage is TRBJ2-3; D call uncertain. Trimming pared 5 bases from V and 4 bases from J, leaving 10 bases between. The CDR3 length is 13 residues. CDR1 and CDR2 (germline): SGHNT, YENEEA. The chain's CDR3 is CASSRNWADTQYF. The DNA for the CDR3 is TGTGCCAGCAGCAGAAATTGGGCAGATACGCAGTATTTT.

This clone occurred once. The gene calls are TRBV9 and TRBJ2-3, with a tentative D call TRBD2 (6 bases). V lost 3 bases and J 8 bases, leaving 16 bases between the germline ends. The CDR3 runs to 14 residues. Germline loops: CDR1 SGDLS, CDR2 YYNGEE. The CDR3 DNA sequence: TGTGCCAGCAGCGCCCCCGGAGGGAGCGGTACGCAGTATTTT. The encoded protein is CASSAPGGSGTQYF.

This clone counts as medium-sized. The chain has TRBV20-1 and TRBJ1-5, with 8 bases lining up with TRBD1. The CDR3 has 18 amino acids. Looked up from germline, CDR1 is DFQATT and CDR2 is SNEGSKA (reference sequence). J was trimmed by 10 bases and V by 2 bases; bases with no gene match: 22. The CDR3 region has the DNA TGCAGTGCTAGAAGGGTGGGGATATCAGGGGGCGAGGGGAATCCCCAGCATTTT. Translation: CSARRVGISGGEGNPQHF.

Of note for this clone: One junction end disagrees with the germline gene, perhaps due to a read error. The gene calls are TRBV10-2 and TRBJ2-3, with TRBD2 matching over 9 bases. This CDR3 contains 17 residues. Germline V gene data show CDR1 as WSHSY and CDR2 as SAAADI. CDR3 residues: CASSEPPVLAGTDTQYF. CDR3 DNA sequence: TGCGCCAGCAGTGAACCCCCAGTACTAGCGGGCACAGATACGCAGTACTTT.

This clone was detected ten times or more. J is TRBJ2-2 and V is TRBV11-2; no clear D. Germline V gives CDR1 SGHAT, CDR2 FQNNGV. The CDR3 has 13 residues. The V end was cut by 5 bases, the J end by 5 bases, with 9 bases between. CDR3 protein: CASSRSDTGELFF. CDR3 in DNA: TGTGCCAGCAGCCGCTCGGATACCGGGGAGCTGTTTTTT.

This clone was counted only a few times. The chain couples TRBV19 to TRBJ2-3; a weak D match, TRBD1 (5 bases). The V end lost 9 bases, the J end lost 5 bases, and 15 bases lay between the germline ends. Per germline, CDR1 LNHDA and CDR2 SQIVND (reference sequence). This CDR3 is built from 13 residues. In DNA, the CDR3 is TGTGCCAGCAAGGCGCAGGGCGAAGATACGCAGTATTTT. It is translated as CASKAQGEDTQYF.

The rearrangement links TRBV20-1 to TRBJ2-7, with a weak D call TRBD1 (6 bases). This CDR3 contains 11 residues. CDR1 DFQATT and CDR2 SNEGSKA come from the germline V gene (reference sequence). DNA for the CDR3: TGCGGTGTCCAACAGGGATACGAGCAGTACGTC. This codes for CGVQQGYEQYV.

In DNA, the CDR3 is TGTGCCAGCAGCGGGACGGGAAATTCACCCCTCCACTTT. Translating it yields CASSGTGNSPLHF. V and J are TRBV6-1 and TRBJ1-6; TRBD1 might be the D (5 bases). V dropped 6 bases and J dropped 7 bases, with 10 bases sitting between them. Germline-derived CDR1 and CDR2 are MNHNS and SASEGT. The CDR3 is 13 amino acids.

This clone showed up many times. The V gene is TRBV10-2, the J gene TRBJ2-7; 8 nucleotides agree with TRBD1. V was clipped by 2 bases and J by 2 bases; unmatched bases: 2. From germline, CDR1 is WSHSY and CDR2 SAAADI. CDR3 length equals 14 residues. The CDR3 region has the DNA TGCGCCAGCAGTGAGACAGGGGGGCCCTACGAGCAGTACTTC. This sequence encodes CASSETGGPYEQYF.

There are many counts of this clone. The J gene is TRBJ2-2, the V gene TRBV27; no clear D gene. V shed 2 bases and J shed 6 bases, with 13 bases lying between them. Germline lookup yields CDR1 MNHEY and CDR2 SMNVEV (reference sequence). This CDR3 is built from 15 residues. The CDR3 nucleotides read TGTGCCAGCAGTTTAACAGCCGCCAGCCCCGGGGAGCTGTTTTTT. Translation gives CASSLTAASPGELFF.

This clone is medium-sized. V and J are TRBV6-2 or TRBV6-3 and TRBJ2-1; TRBD2 aligns across 8 bases. V was pared by 5 bases and J by 5 bases, with 11 bases of the junction left unmatched. The CDR3 runs 16 residues. The germline gives CDR1 MNHEY, CDR2 SVGEGT. The CDR3 sequence is CASSQSRGGLHNEQFF. The DNA for the CDR3 is TGTGCCAGCAGTCAAAGCCGGGGGGGCCTGCACAATGAGCAGTTCTTC.

There are many counts of this clone. The rearrangement uses TRBV19 and TRBJ1-2; 10 bases line up with TRBD1. V trimming: 6 bases; J trimming: 5 bases; junction bases outside the gene matches: 6. Germline values: CDR1 LNHDA, CDR2 SQIVND (reference sequence). The CDR3 covers 14 residues. CDR3 bases: TGTGCCAGTAGCCCCCTGGACAGGGGGTATGGCTACACCTTC. Protein: CASSPLDRGYGYTF.

This clone was found a few times. One base away lies a much larger clone, so this may be a sequencing read error. The chain links TRBV10-2 to TRBJ2-5; TRBD2 aligns across 7 bases. Trimming cost V 6 bases and J 2 bases; bases outside gene matches: 3. Germline-derived CDR1 and CDR2 are WSHSY and SAAADI. The CDR3 is 13 residues long. CDR3 in DNA: TGCGCCAGCAGAACTAGCGAGCAAGAGACCCAGTACTTC. This sequence encodes CASRTSEQETQYF.

This clone was seen ten or more times. The genes are TRBV7-9 and TRBJ1-1; 7 nucleotides match TRBD1. The CDR3 has 13 residues. Trimming removed 5 bases from V and 7 bases from J; junction bases left unmatched: 7. The germline V gene has CDR1 SEHNR and CDR2 FQNEAQ (reference sequence). The CDR3 loop reads CASSPPGTVEAFF. The CDR3, as DNA: TGTGCCAGCAGCCCCCCCGGGACAGTTGAAGCTTTCTTT. The complete variable domain, with remaining parts taken from reference TRBV7-9 and TRBJ1-1, reads DTGVSQNPRHKITKRGQNVTFRCDPISEHNRLYWYRQTLGQGPEFLTYFQNEAQLEKSRLLSDRFSAERPKGSFSTLEIQRTEQGDSAMYLCASSPPGTVEAFFGQGTRLTVV.

This clone came up many times. In the same sample, other DNA sequences code for this CDR3. The chain uses TRBV20-1 and TRBJ2-3; D ambiguous. The V and J ends lost 3 bases and 4 bases respectively, with 5 bases between them. CDR1 DFQATT and CDR2 SNEGSKA come from the germline V gene (reference sequence). The CDR3 runs 11 residues. The CDR3, as DNA: TGCAGTGCTAGTAGGTCAGATACGCAGTATTTT. Its translation: CSASRSDTQYF.

This clone was recorded once. One junction end disagrees with the germline gene, perhaps due to a read error. V is TRBV5-6 and J is TRBJ2-5; TRBD2 matches 11 bases. The germline CDR1 and CDR2 sequences are SGHDT and YYEEEE. The CDR3 consists of 16 residues. The chain's CDR3 is CVSSRLAGGLWETQYF. CDR3 bases: TGTGTCAGCAGTCGTCTAGCGGGGGGCCTCTGGGAGACCCAGTACTTC.

By share, this clone counts as medium-sized (0.01 to 0.1%). This sequence joins TRBV6-2 or TRBV6-3 and TRBJ2-7; a weak D match, TRBD2 (5 bases). The CDR3 contains 14 residues. Trimming took 2 bases from V and 2 from J, leaving 10 bases between them. Per the germline V gene, CDR1 is MNHEY and CDR2 is SVGEGT. CDR3 in amino acids: CASSYEPGTYEQYF. The CDR3 nucleotides are TGTGCCAGCAGTTACGAGCCGGGGACCTACGAGCAGTACTTC.

In its sample, this clone ranks as medium-sized. This sequence joins TRBV12-3 or TRBV12-4 and TRBJ2-2; tentative D call: TRBD2 (6 bases). The CDR3 covers 14 residues. Trimming shortened V by 3 bases and J by 4 bases, and 9 bases separated the two germline ends. Here the CDR3 reads CASSFLGGTGELFF. The CDR3, as DNA: TGTGCCAGCAGTTTCTTGGGAGGCACCGGGGAGCTGTTTTTT.

There are many counts of this clone. The V and J genes are TRBV25-1 and TRBJ1-3; D is perhaps TRBD1 (5 bases). Trimming left V 7 bases short and J 10 bases short, with 11 bases between. The CDR3 contains 11 residues. Germline V gives CDR1 MGHDK, CDR2 SYGVNS. The CDR3 region is CASTYGGTIYF. Here the CDR3 DNA reads TGTGCCAGCACCTATGGGGGGACCATATATTTT.